These T cell receptor beta chains were read from a single sample in a study of cytomegalovirus exposure and HLA in healthy donors. Here immunoSEQ multiplex PCR was the method, and the copy in TCRdb shows in-frame clones only, minus some. The sample has 150,000 or so clones; 70% to 90% are singletons. Sequencing used PBMCs. The receptors were sampled from a woman aged 25 to 45 in good health and CMV-seropositive. CDR3s include the opening cysteine and the closing phenylalanine or tryptophan. The order of the fields is D gene, J gene, clone size, V gene, CDR3 DNA, CDR3 protein. D genes are given only for firm matches. Size is stated for part of the rows, as once, few or many counts, or as a class when the clone is expanded.

d_call: NA; j_call: TRBJ2-5; clone_size: NA; v_call: TRBV2; cdr3_nt: TGTGCCAGCAGCGCGGAGGGAGAGACCCAGTACTTC; cdr3_aa: CASSAEGETQYF
d_call: TRBD1; j_call: TRBJ2-7; clone_size: NA; v_call: TRBV11-2; cdr3_nt: TGTGCCAGCAGCCTAGGGACAGGGATCAGCTACGAGCAGTACTTC; cdr3_aa: CASSLGTGISYEQYF
d_call: NA; j_call: TRBJ2-3; clone_size: few; v_call: TRBV29-1; cdr3_nt: TGCAGCGCCTGTTGGTCAGGAGATACGCAGTATTTT; cdr3_aa: CSACWSGDTQYF
d_call: NA; j_call: TRBJ2-7; clone_size: NA; v_call: TRBV2; cdr3_nt: TGTGCCGTCACCGCGAAGAGCTCCTACGAGCAGTACTTC; cdr3_aa: CAVTAKSSYEQYF
d_call: NA; j_call: TRBJ1-3; clone_size: NA; v_call: TRBV4-1; cdr3_nt: TGCGCCAGCAGCCAAGACCCTTCGGGAAACACCATATATTTT; cdr3_aa: CASSQDPSGNTIYF
d_call: NA; j_call: TRBJ2-7; clone_size: few; v_call: TRBV5-1; cdr3_nt: TGCGCCAGCAGCTTGGAAGGGGGACTAACCTACGAGCAGTACTTC; cdr3_aa: CASSLEGGLTYEQYF
d_call: TRBD1; j_call: TRBJ1-2; clone_size: NA; v_call: TRBV9; cdr3_nt: TGTGCCAGCAGCTCGCACAGGGGCGACTATGGCTACACCTTC; cdr3_aa: CASSSHRGDYGYTF
d_call: TRBD2; j_call: TRBJ2-5; clone_size: few; v_call: TRBV11-2; cdr3_nt: TGTGCCAGCAGCACCGGACTAGCGGGAGGGCCGGAGACCCAGTACTTC; cdr3_aa: CASSTGLAGGPETQYF
d_call: NA; j_call: TRBJ1-1; clone_size: NA; v_call: TRBV18; cdr3_nt: TGTGCCAGCTCACCAAGGGACTTTCGAATGAACACTGAAGCTTTCTTT; cdr3_aa: CASSPRDFRMNTEAFF
d_call: NA; j_call: TRBJ1-2; clone_size: NA; v_call: TRBV9; cdr3_nt: TGTGCCAGCAGCGTAGGCCCCTATGGAGGGGTTTATGGCTACACCTTC; cdr3_aa: CASSVGPYGGVYGYTF
d_call: NA; j_call: TRBJ2-3; clone_size: NA; v_call: TRBV29-1; cdr3_nt: TGCAGCGTTGAAGAAGACGGAGGACAGAGCACAGATACGCAGTATTTT; cdr3_aa: CSVEEDGGQSTDTQYF
d_call: NA; j_call: TRBJ1-3; clone_size: NA; v_call: TRBV18; cdr3_nt: TGTGCCAGCTCAGCTAGGACTAGCTCTGGAAACACCATATATTTT; cdr3_aa: CASSARTSSGNTIYF
d_call: NA; j_call: TRBJ2-1; clone_size: NA; v_call: TRBV5-1; cdr3_nt: TGCGCCAGCAGCTTGGGGACTACCTACAATGAGCAGTTCTTC; cdr3_aa: CASSLGTTYNEQFF
d_call: TRBD1; j_call: TRBJ1-1; clone_size: NA; v_call: TRBV7-2; cdr3_nt: TGTGCCAGCAGCCCACCGACAGGGGACGCTTTCTTT; cdr3_aa: CASSPPTGDAFF
d_call: NA; j_call: TRBJ1-5; clone_size: NA; v_call: TRBV15; cdr3_nt: TGTGCCACCAGCAGTGACAGATACGGCAATCAGCCCCAGCATTTT; cdr3_aa: CATSSDRYGNQPQHF
d_call: NA; j_call: TRBJ2-1; clone_size: NA; v_call: TRBV7-6; cdr3_nt: TGTGCCAGCAGCTTGACAGCCTACAATGAGCAGTTCTTC; cdr3_aa: CASSLTAYNEQFF
d_call: TRBD1; j_call: TRBJ2-7; clone_size: NA; v_call: TRBV28; cdr3_nt: TGTGCCAGCAGTTTCAGAAGGGACAGGGGCTACGAGCAGTACTTC; cdr3_aa: CASSFRRDRGYEQYF
d_call: NA; j_call: TRBJ1-5; clone_size: once; v_call: TRBV6-1; cdr3_nt: TGTGCCAGCAGTGAAGGGGGGGTGAGGCCCCAGCATTTT; cdr3_aa: CASSEGGVRPQHF